A single sample gave rise to the 18 T cell receptor beta chains below, sequenced in a study of cytomegalovirus exposure and HLA in healthy donors. Use of 60 Vbeta and 13 Jbeta primers characterized the PCR. The protocol was immunoSEQ multiplex PCR, while the TCRdb copy is restricted to in-frame clones and leaves out a portion. The listing contains approximately 130,000 clones. The sample consisted of PBMCs. The receptors derive from a woman aged 60-75 years in good health and CMV-seronegative.

V is TRBV6-1 and J is TRBJ2-1; TRBD1 aligns across 9 bases. CDR1 and CDR2 from the germline V gene are MNHNS and SASEGT. This CDR3 region has 14 residues. Trimming at V came to 4 bases and at J to 4 bases, leaving 2 bases not matched to a gene. The CDR3 is CASSGQGEYNEQFF. Here the CDR3 DNA reads TGTGCCAGCAGTGGACAGGGGGAATACAATGAGCAGTTCTTC.

V is TRBV7-2 and J is TRBJ2-1; 7 bases align to TRBD2. The trim removed 5 bases at V and 5 bases at J, leaving 9 bases unmatched. In germline, CDR1 is SGHTA, CDR2 FQGNSA. This CDR3 has 15 residues. CDR3 nucleotides: TGTGCCAGCAGCATCGCGGGAGAGCGGGACAATGAGCAGTTCTTC. Residues: CASSIAGERDNEQFF.

The chain joins TRBV6-5 to TRBJ1-2; 10 bases match TRBD1. Per the germline V gene, CDR1 is MNHEY and CDR2 is SVGAGI. The CDR3 loop spans 14 amino acids. J was trimmed by 5 bases and V by 7 bases; bases with no gene match: 7. The CDR3, as DNA: TGTGCCAGCACAGACAGGGGGCAGAGGTATGGCTACACCTTC. Its translation: CASTDRGQRYGYTF.

The rearrangement links TRBV28 to TRBJ2-7; 11 nucleotides align to TRBD1. V lost 7 bases, J lost 6 bases, and 8 bases stayed unmatched. Germline V lookup: CDR1 MDHEN, CDR2 SYDVKM. The length of the CDR3 is 14 residues. CDR3 coding DNA: TGTGCCAGCATCCCCTTGGGGACAGGGGGCGAGCAGTACTTC. Translated: CASIPLGTGGEQYF.

The V and J genes are TRBV30 and TRBJ1-1; 9 bases line up with TRBD1. The CDR3 consists of 14 residues. V was clipped by 0 bases and J by 1 base; unmatched bases: 0. Germline lookup yields CDR1 GTSNPN and CDR2 SVGIG (reference sequence). CDR3 sequence: CAWSVQGANTEAFF. The CDR3 DNA sequence: TGTGCCTGGAGTGTACAGGGGGCGAACACTGAAGCTTTCTTT.

This sequence joins TRBV5-6 and TRBJ2-1; 7 nucleotides agree with TRBD2. The length of the CDR3 is 15 residues. Germline V gene lookup returns CDR1 SGHDT and CDR2 YYEEEE. The V segment lost 1 base and the J segment 4 bases; nucleotides outside the gene matches: 5. CDR3 sequence: CASSLRLAEYNEQFF. The CDR3 DNA sequence: TGTGCCAGCAGCTTGCGGCTAGCGGAGTACAATGAGCAGTTCTTC.

The J gene is TRBJ2-5, the V gene TRBV5-1; 8 positions match TRBD2. There are 15 residues in the CDR3. Germline values: CDR1 SGHRS, CDR2 YFSETQ. Losses at the gene ends were 4 bases for V and 1 base for J; bases not matched to a gene: 6. CDR3 DNA: TGCGCCAGCAGCCCGGCGAGCGGGGGCCAAGAGACCCAGTACTTC. Translation: CASSPASGGQETQYF.

The gene calls are TRBV6-1 and TRBJ2-2; 7 bases are shared with TRBD2. From germline, CDR1 is MNHNS and CDR2 SASEGT. V was clipped by 7 bases and J by 4 bases; unmatched bases: 3. This CDR3 has 13 amino acids. The CDR3 nucleotides read TGTGCCAGCAAGGCTAGCGGCACCGGGGAGCTGTTTTTT. It specifies CASKASGTGELFF.

Regarding this clone: This same CDR3 is encoded by further DNA sequences in the sample. The V call is TRBV6-5, the J call TRBJ2-7; TRBD1 agrees at 7 bases. Per germline, CDR1 MNHEY and CDR2 SVGAGI. The CDR3 loop spans 13 amino acids. The J segment lost 2 bases and the V segment lost 5 bases, leaving 3 bases of the junction unmatched. CDR3: CASSRDSPYEQYF. In DNA, the CDR3 is TGTGCCAGCAGTCGGGACAGTCCCTACGAGCAGTACTTC.

The chain carries TRBV29-1 and TRBJ1-1, with 7 positions matching TRBD1. V trimming: 8 bases; J trimming: 1 base; junction bases outside the gene matches: 7. This CDR3 contains 13 residues. The germline CDR1 and CDR2 sequences are SQVTM and ANQGSEA. The CDR3 here is CSTGGGANTEAFF. The CDR3 region has the DNA TGCAGCACTGGAGGGGGCGCGAACACTGAAGCTTTCTTT. Full variable domain (missing parts from reference TRBV29-1 and TRBJ1-1): SAVISQKPSRDICQRGTSLTIQCQVDSQVTMMFWYRQQPGQSLTLIATANQGSEATYESGFVIDKFPISRPNLTFSTLTVSNMSPEDSSIYLCSTGGGANTEAFFGQGTRLTVV.

This chain links TRBV5-8 with TRBJ1-4; 8 bases map to TRBD1. The CDR3 has 13 residues. V dropped 4 bases and J dropped 7; count of bases not matched to a gene: 3. Germline V lookup: CDR1 SGHTS, CDR2 YDEGEE. For the CDR3, the DNA is TGTGCCAGCAGCCCCGGACAGGGTGAAAAACTGTTTTTT. It specifies CASSPGQGEKLFF.

In DNA, the CDR3 is TGTGCCAGCTATCCCCTGGCAGCTAACTATGGCTACACCTTC. It codes for CASYPLAANYGYTF. This chain connects TRBV18 to TRBJ1-2; D call uncertain. The germline gives CDR1 KGHSH, CDR2 LQKENI. The CDR3 covers 14 residues. Trimming stripped 7 bases from V and 0 bases from J, with 12 bases between.

The V gene is TRBV2, the J gene TRBJ1-1, with a possible D match to TRBD1 (5 bases). CDR1 SNHLY and CDR2 FYNNEI come from the germline V gene. V was shortened by 2 bases and J by 1 base, with 5 bases between the two germline ends. The CDR3 runs to 13 residues. The CDR3 region has the DNA TGTGCCAGCAGTGAACAGGGGAACACTGAAGCTTTCTTT. It encodes CASSEQGNTEAFF. Full variable domain (rest looked up from reference TRBV2 and TRBJ1-1): EPEVTQTPSHQVTQMGQEVILRCVPISNHLYFYWYRQILGQKVEFLVSFYNNEISEKSEIFDDQFSVERPDGSNFTLKIRSTKLEDSAMYFCASSEQGNTEAFFGQGTRLTVV.

Note on this clone: A junction boundary mismatches the germline segment, possibly from a read error. The J gene is TRBJ1-1, the V gene TRBV25-1; 11 nucleotides agree with TRBD1. The CDR3 length is 15 residues. Germline V lookup: CDR1 MGHDK, CDR2 SYGVNS. The CDR3 region is CVSSVGQGVNTEAFF. The CDR3 nucleotides read TGTGTCAGCAGTGTGGGACAGGGGGTGAACACTGAAGCTTTCTTT.

The chain employs TRBV5-1 and TRBJ2-5; TRBD1 might be the D (6 bases). This CDR3 is built from 14 residues. Germline CDR1 SGHRS, CDR2 YFSETQ. The ends were cut back, 4 bases at V and 1 base at J, with 11 bases in the middle. The CDR3 nucleotides read TGCGCCAGCAGCAGACGGACAGTCCAAGAGACCCAGTACTTC. It codes for CASSRRTVQETQYF.

This chain uses TRBV4-1 with TRBJ2-1, with 10 positions matching TRBD2. The CDR3 contains 19 residues. V lost 4 bases, J lost 8 bases, and 20 bases stayed unmatched. Germline-derived CDR1 and CDR2 are MGHRA and YSYEKL. Here the CDR3 DNA reads TGCGCCAGCAGCCGACAAGGGGGTTTAACTAGCGGGAAGGCCTATGAGCAGTTCTTC. Translated, it gives CASSRQGGLTSGKAYEQFF.

The CDR3 here is CASSLDWQKETQYF. The CDR3 DNA sequence: TGTGCCAGCAGCTTAGATTGGCAGAAAGAGACCCAGTACTTC. The chain links TRBV11-2 to TRBJ2-5; D is undetermined. V lost 0 bases to trimming and J lost 3 bases, with 8 bases between them. The CDR3 is 14 residues long. The germline V gene encodes CDR1 SGHAT and CDR2 FQNNGV. Based on the CDR3 plus reference TRBV11-2 and TRBJ2-5, the full variable domain is EAGVAQSPRYKIIEKRQSVAFWCNPISGHATLYWYQQILGQGPKLLIQFQNNGVVDDSQLPKDRFSAERLKGVDSTLKIQPAKLEDSAVYLCASSLDWQKETQYFGPGTRLLVL.

This chain uses TRBV19 with TRBJ2-1, with a tentative D call TRBD1 (6 bases). V shed 6 bases and J shed 6 bases, with 18 bases lying between them. The germline gives CDR1 LNHDA, CDR2 SQIVND (reference sequence). The CDR3 is made up of 15 amino acids. The CDR3, as DNA: TGTGCCAGTAGCCTTCAGGGGCCGGGTGGCAATGAGCAGTTCTTC. Translating it yields CASSLQGPGGNEQFF.